One and the same sample provided the 9 T cell receptor beta chains below, sequenced in a study of blood T cells in healthy people across ages. Together with a sample-barcoded 5' primer, a J-beta primer mix was included in a second PCR lasting roughly 6 to 12 cycles. Via MiXCR, TCRdb re-called the 5' RACE reads, giving one row per CDR3 protein. The sample yields about 800,000 distinct CDR3 sequences, roughly 25% seen once. These data were likewise used in another study, on T cells of mothers and their children.

Sequencing was performed on blood. The receptors come from a boy between 10 and 17 years old in good health.

CDR3 nucleotides: TGTGCCAGCAGCCCCGGGACGTCAAGGAGGGAGCAGTACTTC. Its protein product is CASSPGTSRREQYF. The rearrangement joins TRBV7-2 to TRBJ2-7, with D possibly being TRBD1 or TRBD2 (5 bases each). This CDR3 is 14 amino acids long. Germline assignment: CDR1 SGHTA and CDR2 FQGNSA. V lost 5 bases, J lost 7 bases, and 18 bases lay in between.

In its sample, this clonotype was seen a few times. The gene calls are TRBV5-1 and TRBJ2-7; D could derive from TRBD1 or TRBD2 (5 bases each). V lost 4 bases to trimming and J lost 0 bases, with 11 bases between them. Per germline, CDR1 SGHRS and CDR2 YFSETQ. CDR3 size: 14 residues. This CDR3 is CASSRDGDSYEQYF. CDR3 DNA: TGCGCCAGCAGCCGGGACGGGGACTCCTACGAGCAGTACTTC.

This clonotype was observed a few times. This chain joins TRBV29-1 and TRBJ1-2; D gene unclear. CDR1 is SQVTM and CDR2 is ANQGSEA in the germline V gene. The V end was cut by 4 bases, the J end by 4 bases, with 10 bases between. This CDR3 has 12 residues. Here the CDR3 reads CSVGGELYGYTF. In DNA, the CDR3 is TGCAGCGTTGGCGGAGAACTCTATGGCTACACCTTC.

Regarding this clonotype: The junction departs from germline at one end; a sequencing error may be responsible. The chain uses TRBV6-2 or TRBV6-3 and TRBJ2-5, with D possibly TRBD2 on 6 matching bases. The germline V gene encodes CDR1 MNHEY and CDR2 SVGEGT. There are 13 residues in the CDR3. DNA for the CDR3: TGTGCCAACGGGCAGGGACTCAAAGAGGCCCAGTACTTC. It specifies CANGQGLKEAQYF.

This clonotype was counted a few times. The chain uses TRBV10-2 and TRBJ2-6; 8 nucleotides agree with TRBD1. With 6 bases clipped from V and 11 bases from J, the junction kept 6 bases outside the gene matches. Germline V gives CDR1 WSHSY, CDR2 SAAADI. The CDR3 spans 13 residues. The CDR3 here is CASRTGVSHVLTF. The CDR3 region has the DNA TGCGCCAGCAGGACAGGGGTCTCACACGTCCTGACTTTC.

The chain has TRBV7-2 and TRBJ2-7; 7 nucleotides line up with TRBD2. The CDR3 sequence is 17 residues long. Trimming removed 4 bases from V and 3 bases from J; junction bases left unmatched: 15. The V gene's germline CDR1 is SGHTA and CDR2 FQGNSA. The CDR3 reads CASSSPLGYGGGYEQYF. The CDR3 region has the DNA TGTGCCAGCAGCTCCCCATTAGGATATGGCGGGGGCTACGAGCAGTACTTC.

Only a few counts were recorded for this clonotype. V usage is TRBV29-1 and J usage is TRBJ1-5; D may be TRBD1 (5 bases). Trimming removed 1 base at V and 0 bases at J, with 19 bases between. CDR1 and CDR2 (germline): SQVTM, ANQGSEA. CDR3 length: 18 residues. CDR3 residues: CSVEVSHNRGYSNQPQHF. For the CDR3, the DNA is TGCAGCGTTGAAGTAAGCCATAATAGGGGATATAGCAATCAGCCCCAGCATTTT.

The chain employs TRBV9 and TRBJ2-5; 10 bases match TRBD2. Judging by the DNA end, TRBJ2-1 fits better; the J call may be wrong. The germline CDR1 and CDR2 sequences are SGDLS and YYNGEE. CDR3 length: 15 amino acids. CDR3 amino acids: CASSYRGTSVDEQFF. The CDR3 coding sequence is TGTGCCAGCAGCTACAGGGGGACTAGCGTCGATGAGCAGTTCTTC.

The V call is TRBV11-3, the J call TRBJ2-1; D is ambiguous. Germline V gene data show CDR1 as SGHNT and CDR2 as YENEEA. This CDR3 has 15 amino acids. The V and J ends lost 4 bases and 4 bases respectively, with 14 bases between them. The CDR3 here is CASSSPSDRYNEQFF. Here the CDR3 DNA reads TGTGCCAGCAGCTCCCCATCGGACCGGTACAATGAGCAGTTCTTC.